The source of this T cell receptor (beta chain) is a study of blood T cell repertoires in COVID-19. Study at large: Sites across the United States, Italy and Spain contributed samples from acute and convalescent COVID-19. The analysed material was cDNA or gDNA that came from T cells, B-cell-depleted T cells, or PBMCs.

This CDR3 spans 13 amino acids. The junction had 5 bases not matched to a gene; V was cut back by 5 bases and J by 10 bases. Germline values: CDR1 SGHAT, CDR2 FQNNGV. Authors' processing steps: Using reference gene primer amplification, nucleated cell counts were estimated. TCRdb keeps only in-frame clones here, not all; method: immunoSEQ multiplex PCR. For V, J and clone size, that table is used; D and trimming come from the DNA. The table shows tens of thousands of clones, with approximately 82% occurring only once. This clone was seen a few times. The specimen was peripheral blood. The TCR sequence derives from a man aged 45-65 years with active or convalescent COVID-19. V is TRBV11-2 and J is TRBJ2-4; TRBD1 matches 10 bases. Here the CDR3 DNA reads TGTGCCAGCAGCCCGGGACAGGGGTGGATTCAGTACTTC. Translating it yields CASSPGQGWIQYF.